The rows below give T cell receptor beta chains drawn from one sample of a study of shared clonotypes between healthy human individuals. Clones were read by immunoSEQ multiplex PCR, and TCRdb kept only the in-frame ones, dropping some. The data hold about 1.1 million clones, with approximately 80% observed a single time. The specimen sequenced was memory CD4+ T cells from PBMCs. These receptors all come from a man between 18 and 29 years old in good health. Some clones in this sample may be carry-over from other donors' samples. CDR3s include the opening cysteine and the closing phenylalanine or tryptophan. D genes are given only for firm matches. Where a row states a size, it is once, few, many or the class of an expanded clone; other rows omit it.

v_gene: TRBV6-6
j_gene: TRBJ1-1
abundance: NA
d_gene: NA
CDR3nt: TGTGCCAGCACCCCGGGGGCGGGGAACACTGAAGCTTTCTTT
CDR3aa: CASTPGAGNTEAFF

v_gene: TRBV27
j_gene: TRBJ1-5
abundance: NA
d_gene: NA
CDR3nt: TGTGCCAGCACCCAAAGCACGGAGAGTCAGCCCCAGCATTTT
CDR3aa: CASTQSTESQPQHF

v_gene: TRBV18
j_gene: TRBJ2-1
abundance: NA
d_gene: TRBD1
CDR3nt: TGTGCCAGCTCACTACAGGGGGGCTACAATGAGCAGTTCTTC
CDR3aa: CASSLQGGYNEQFF

v_gene: TRBV9
j_gene: TRBJ2-5
abundance: NA
d_gene: TRBD1
CDR3nt: TGTGCCAGCAGCTCATTCGGTAGTGGGCAGGGGGCTATCTACTTC
CDR3aa: CASSSFGSGQGAIYF

v_gene: TRBV7-3
j_gene: TRBJ2-3
abundance: NA
d_gene: TRBD2
CDR3nt: TGTGCCAGCAGCTGGGGACTAGCGTCTAGCACAGATACGCAGTATTTT
CDR3aa: CASSWGLASSTDTQYF

v_gene: TRBV2
j_gene: TRBJ1-5
abundance: NA
d_gene: NA
CDR3nt: TGTGCCAGCAGGGACAGAATAAATCAGCCCCAGCATTTT
CDR3aa: CASRDRINQPQHF

v_gene: TRBV7-2
j_gene: TRBJ2-5
abundance: NA
d_gene: TRBD1
CDR3nt: TGTGCCAGCAGCTGGGTCGGCAGGGGGCAAGAGACCCAGTACTTC
CDR3aa: CASSWVGRGQETQYF

v_gene: TRBV28
j_gene: TRBJ1-5
abundance: NA
d_gene: TRBD1
CDR3nt: TGTGCCAGCTCCCTAGGGGGCAGGGGGCGAGGTCAGCCCCAGCATTTT
CDR3aa: CASSLGGRGRGQPQHF

v_gene: TRBV28
j_gene: TRBJ2-7
abundance: NA
d_gene: NA
CDR3nt: TGTGCCAGCATGACGAGGGGTACCTACGAGCAGTACTTC
CDR3aa: CASMTRGTYEQYF

v_gene: TRBV11-2
j_gene: TRBJ2-7
abundance: NA
d_gene: NA
CDR3nt: TGTGCCAGCAGCTTAGACAGGGGGGCCGTGGGTGAGCAGTACTTC
CDR3aa: CASSLDRGAVGEQYF

v_gene: TRBV5-6
j_gene: TRBJ1-4
abundance: once
d_gene: NA
CDR3nt: TGTGCCAGCAGCTTGACCAGTGAAAAACTGTTTTTT
CDR3aa: CASSLTSEKLFF

v_gene: TRBV5-1
j_gene: TRBJ2-3
abundance: NA
d_gene: NA
CDR3nt: TGCGCCAGCAGATTGTCCGGCGGGAGCACAGATACGCAGTATTTT
CDR3aa: CASRLSGGSTDTQYF

v_gene: TRBV18
j_gene: TRBJ1-2
abundance: once
d_gene: NA
CDR3nt: TGTGCCAGCTCACCTACTCTGGAATATGGCTACACCTTC
CDR3aa: CASSPTLEYGYTF

v_gene: TRBV11-2
j_gene: TRBJ2-5
abundance: NA
d_gene: NA
CDR3nt: TGTGCCAGCAGCTTAGGTCGACTAGGCGAGACCCAGTACTTC
CDR3aa: CASSLGRLGETQYF

v_gene: TRBV11-3
j_gene: TRBJ2-1
abundance: few
d_gene: TRBD2
CDR3nt: TGTGCCAGCAGCCCCGTGAGGCGGGAGTTATCCTACAATGAGCAGTTCTTC
CDR3aa: CASSPVRRELSYNEQFF

v_gene: TRBV13
j_gene: TRBJ2-7
abundance: NA
d_gene: NA
CDR3nt: TGTGCCAGCAGCTTAGTCGGCCACTACGAGCAGTACTTC
CDR3aa: CASSLVGHYEQYF

v_gene: TRBV6-6
j_gene: TRBJ1-1
abundance: NA
d_gene: NA
CDR3nt: TGTGCCAGCAGTCCCCGGGACCCCGACGCTTTCTTT
CDR3aa: CASSPRDPDAFF

v_gene: TRBV5-1
j_gene: TRBJ2-7
abundance: once
d_gene: NA
CDR3nt: TGCGCCAGCAGCTTGGTAGGAGGGCCGAATGGCGAGCAGTACTTC
CDR3aa: CASSLVGGPNGEQYF

v_gene: TRBV4-3
j_gene: TRBJ2-1
abundance: NA
d_gene: TRBD2
CDR3nt: TGCGCCAGCAGCCAAGATTACACTAGCGGGAGGGTAGGCCAGTTCTTC
CDR3aa: CASSQDYTSGRVGQFF

v_gene: TRBV10-3
j_gene: TRBJ1-2
abundance: NA
d_gene: NA
CDR3nt: TGTGCCATCAGTGAGTCCCCGGGATTATCCTATGGCTACACCTTC
CDR3aa: CAISESPGLSYGYTF

v_gene: TRBV11-1
j_gene: TRBJ1-1
abundance: NA
d_gene: NA
CDR3nt: TGTGCCAGCAGCTTAGCAGGGGAAAACACTGAAGCTTTCTTT
CDR3aa: CASSLAGENTEAFF

v_gene: TRBV7-9
j_gene: TRBJ2-3
abundance: once
d_gene: TRBD2
CDR3nt: TGTGCCAGCAGCCCGATAGTAGCGGGAGGGCATACGCAGTATTTT
CDR3aa: CASSPIVAGGHTQYF

v_gene: TRBV5-1
j_gene: TRBJ1-2
abundance: once
d_gene: NA
CDR3nt: TGCGCCAGCAGCTTGATACCAGGGGTCTATGGCTACACCTTC
CDR3aa: CASSLIPGVYGYTF

v_gene: TRBV28
j_gene: TRBJ1-2
abundance: NA
d_gene: NA
CDR3nt: TGTGCCAGCAGTTCTCATCCGGGGGATAACTATGGCTACACCTTC
CDR3aa: CASSSHPGDNYGYTF

v_gene: TRBV7-8
j_gene: TRBJ1-5
abundance: NA
d_gene: NA
CDR3nt: TGTGCCAGCAGCTTATTGGGGGGAAGCAATCAGCCCCAGCATTTT
CDR3aa: CASSLLGGSNQPQHF

v_gene: TRBV7-2
j_gene: TRBJ1-2
abundance: NA
d_gene: NA
CDR3nt: TGTGCCAGCAGCTTAGGGACGGATTCCAGAAGGGGAGGCTACACCTTC
CDR3aa: CASSLGTDSRRGGYTF

v_gene: TRBV30
j_gene: TRBJ1-4
abundance: NA
d_gene: NA
CDR3nt: TGTGCCTGGAGTGAAGGCGGAGAAAAACTGTTTTTT
CDR3aa: CAWSEGGEKLFF

v_gene: TRBV19
j_gene: TRBJ1-5
abundance: NA
d_gene: NA
CDR3nt: TGTGCCAGTAGTACCACACACAAGACCAATCAGCCCCAGCATTTT
CDR3aa: CASSTTHKTNQPQHF

v_gene: TRBV29-1
j_gene: TRBJ2-5
abundance: NA
d_gene: NA
CDR3nt: TGCAGCGTTCTACAGGGAGAGACCCAGTACTTC
CDR3aa: CSVLQGETQYF

v_gene: TRBV4-1
j_gene: TRBJ2-1
abundance: NA
d_gene: NA
CDR3nt: TGCGCCAGCAGCCAAGACGGGGACTGGGGGGGCCTGCAGTTCTTC
CDR3aa: CASSQDGDWGGLQFF

v_gene: TRBV7-9
j_gene: TRBJ2-7
abundance: NA
d_gene: TRBD1
CDR3nt: TGTGCCAGCAGCTACCCCGGACAGGGGGTGTACGAGCAGTACTTC
CDR3aa: CASSYPGQGVYEQYF

v_gene: TRBV6-5
j_gene: TRBJ2-3
abundance: NA
d_gene: TRBD2
CDR3nt: TGTGCCAGCAGCCGAAGGACTAGCAGCACAGATACGCAGTATTTT
CDR3aa: CASSRRTSSTDTQYF

v_gene: TRBV11-2
j_gene: TRBJ1-4
abundance: NA
d_gene: TRBD1
CDR3nt: TGTGCCAGCAGCGGAGGACAGGGCAATCTATGGACTAATGAAAAACTGTTTTTT
CDR3aa: CASSGGQGNLWTNEKLFF

v_gene: TRBV30
j_gene: TRBJ1-5
abundance: NA
d_gene: NA
CDR3nt: TGTGCCTGGAATGGAGGGATGGATCAGCCCCAGCATTTT
CDR3aa: CAWNGGMDQPQHF

v_gene: TRBV19
j_gene: TRBJ2-6
abundance: NA
d_gene: TRBD2
CDR3nt: TGTGCCAGTAGTATCGTCGGGGGGACTGGGGCCAACGTCCTGACTTTC
CDR3aa: CASSIVGGTGANVLTF